Sequencing of this TCR beta chain was carried out in a study of beta chain features in type 1 diabetes. The CDR3 covers 16 residues. V was shortened by 1 base and J by 3 bases, with 15 bases between the two germline ends. Germline CDR1 reads LGHNA; CDR2 reads YNFKEQ. The authors sorted CD4+ naive, central memory, regulatory and stem cell-like memory cells via CD45RO/CCR7/CD25/CD127/CD95/CD27. Reverse transcription of all isolated RNA meant that expressed TCRB transcripts were sequenced. The assay was immunoSEQ multiplex PCR, and TCRdb's table has in-frame clones only and misses some. The table records 900,000 or so clones, 17% of them present only once.

The receptor comes from a woman aged 18-30 years in good health. The rearrangement joins TRBV4-2 to TRBJ1-2; a weak D match, TRBD1 (6 bases). Sequencing input: naive CD4+ T cells from blood. CDR3 coding DNA: TGTGCCAGCAGCCAAGGGGAGGGGGGTCCCCACTATGGCTACACCTTC. Its protein product is CASSQGEGGPHYGYTF.